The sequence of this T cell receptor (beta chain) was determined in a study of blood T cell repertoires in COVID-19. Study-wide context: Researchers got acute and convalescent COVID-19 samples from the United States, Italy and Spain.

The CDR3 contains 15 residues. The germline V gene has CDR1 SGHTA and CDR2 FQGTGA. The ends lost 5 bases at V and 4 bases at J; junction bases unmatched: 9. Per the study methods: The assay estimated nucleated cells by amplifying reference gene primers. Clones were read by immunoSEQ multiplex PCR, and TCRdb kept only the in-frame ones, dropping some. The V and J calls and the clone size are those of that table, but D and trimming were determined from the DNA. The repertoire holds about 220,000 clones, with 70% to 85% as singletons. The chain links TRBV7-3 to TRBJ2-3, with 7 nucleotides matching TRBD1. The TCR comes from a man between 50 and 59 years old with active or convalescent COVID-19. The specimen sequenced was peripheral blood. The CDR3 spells CASSLFGQDSDTQYF. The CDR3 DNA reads TGTGCCAGCAGCCTATTTGGACAGGACTCAGATACGCAGTATTTT.